Listed here is a single T cell receptor beta chain. This clonotype has ten or more counts. Its antigen is still unknown. Within one base of it there is no much larger clone, and no base qualities were kept. The library relied on PCR. Sequencer: Illumina HiSeq 2500. TCR library preparation used molecular barcoding, with unique molecular identifiers applied to normalize quantification of the TCRbeta repertoire. Through fastp at Q25 and MiXCR, TCRdb rebuilt clones from the public reads, retaining in-frame beta chains. Rows merge per CDR3 protein into single entries with the most common DNA and genes. This sample holds 200,000 to 250,000 distinct CDR3 sequences; around 12% were observed only once. Clones ranked in the top ten supply about 2.6% of the sample. Germline trimming amounts to 3 bases on V and 4 bases on J, with 11 as the count of junction bases outside the gene matches. Reading from cysteine to phenylalanine, the CDR3 counts 17 amino acids. The sequence is cut down to CDR3 DNA, 51 bases in frame from base 1. Looking up the germline V gene (reference sequence) yields CDR1 SEHNR and CDR2 FQNEAQ.

This record belongs to a study of T-cell reconstitution after alpha-beta-depleted transplantation in children (dated by TCRdb to the mid-2010s). Some background on the complete study: Using TCR repertoire profiling, the study quantitatively followed how T-cell immune reconstitution unfolded in children after TCRalphabeta/CD19-depleted allogeneic hematopoietic cell transplantation.

The clonotype comes from a human donor who donated a stem cell graft to a child with acute lymphoblastic leukemia. The sample in question was PBMCs from the stem cell graft donor, obtained from the stem cell graft. The chain employs TRBV7-9 and TRBJ2-5, with 10 middle bases fitting TRBD1. The CDR3 sequence is CASSFSPGQGLGETQYF. The base sequence is TGTGCCAGCAGCTTCAGTCCGGGACAGGGGCTAGGAGAGACCCAGTACTTC.